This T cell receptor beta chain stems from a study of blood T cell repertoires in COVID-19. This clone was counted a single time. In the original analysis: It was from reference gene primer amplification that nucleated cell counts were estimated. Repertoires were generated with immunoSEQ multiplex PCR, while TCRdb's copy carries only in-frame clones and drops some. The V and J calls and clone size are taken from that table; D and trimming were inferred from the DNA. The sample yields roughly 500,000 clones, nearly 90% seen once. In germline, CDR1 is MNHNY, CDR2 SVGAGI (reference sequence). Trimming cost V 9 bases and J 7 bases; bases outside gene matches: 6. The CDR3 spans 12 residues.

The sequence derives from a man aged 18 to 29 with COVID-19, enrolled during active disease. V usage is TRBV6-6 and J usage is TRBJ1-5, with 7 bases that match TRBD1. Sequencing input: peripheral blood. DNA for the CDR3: TGTGCCAGGAGGGGGCAGGGGCAGCCCCAGCATTTT. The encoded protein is CARRGQGQPQHF.